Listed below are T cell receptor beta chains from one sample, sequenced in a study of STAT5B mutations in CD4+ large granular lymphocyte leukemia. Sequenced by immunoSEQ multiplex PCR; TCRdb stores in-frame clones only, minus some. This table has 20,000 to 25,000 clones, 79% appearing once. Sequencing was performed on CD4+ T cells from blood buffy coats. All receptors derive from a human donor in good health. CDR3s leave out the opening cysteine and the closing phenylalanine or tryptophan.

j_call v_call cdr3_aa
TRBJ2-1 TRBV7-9 ASSLIGLAGEDEQF
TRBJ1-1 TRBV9 ASSGLQGASAEAF
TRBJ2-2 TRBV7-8 ASSWGQSRDTGELF
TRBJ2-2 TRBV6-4 ASSLLAYGGELF
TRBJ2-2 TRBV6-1 ASSESGTGELF
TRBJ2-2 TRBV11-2 ASSRSGGNTGELF
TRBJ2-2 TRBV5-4 ASSLTTGELF
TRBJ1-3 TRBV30 AWRQGAGNTIY
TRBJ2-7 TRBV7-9 ASSLGRANEQY
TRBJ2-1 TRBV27 ASSFGAEGYNEQF
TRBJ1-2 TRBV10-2 ASSDSTNYGYT
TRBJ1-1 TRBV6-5 ASSRKPGYVEAF
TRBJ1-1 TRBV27 ASSSSLGSYTEAF
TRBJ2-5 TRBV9 ASSPGLAGVGGETQY
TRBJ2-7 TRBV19 ASSIVAARTGSSYEQY
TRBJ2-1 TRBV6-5 ASSYSLAANEQF
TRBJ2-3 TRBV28 ASRGIADTQY
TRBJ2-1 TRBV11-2 ASSQLAGEGEQF
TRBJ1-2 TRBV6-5 ASSRQGRSGYT
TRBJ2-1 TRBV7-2 ASSSSGRGFDEQF
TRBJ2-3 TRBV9 ASSVGVLSTDTQY
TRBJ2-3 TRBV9 ASSVAIQGGDTQY